This T cell receptor beta chain came from a study of blood T cell repertoires in COVID-19. Study details: Italy, Spain and the United States were the sources of the convalescent and acute COVID-19 samples. T cells, B-cell-depleted T cells, or PBMCs provided the cDNA or gDNA that served as material.

Trimming left V 4 bases short and J 1 base short, with 13 bases between. This CDR3 is built from 16 residues. Germline V gene data show CDR1 as LGHDT and CDR2 as YNNKEL (reference sequence). Authors' data handling: Nucleated cell number was recorded as an estimate derived from reference gene primer amplification. Assay: immunoSEQ multiplex PCR; the TCRdb copy retains only in-frame clones and omits some. The DNA gave D and trimming, while V, J and clone size come from that table. Of 150,000 to 200,000 clones in the sample, 75% to 80% were seen once. The sample taken for sequencing was peripheral blood. This TCR came from a woman in her 70s with acute or convalescent COVID-19. The chain recombines TRBV3-1 (or the pseudogene TRBV3-2) with TRBJ2-2, with TRBD2 as a possible D gene (6 bases). CDR3 DNA: TGTGCCAGCAGCCTTGGGACTGCCGAGAACACCGGGGAGCTGTTTTTT. It specifies CASSLGTAENTGELFF.